One and the same sample provided the 4 T cell receptor beta chains below, sequenced in a study of T cells in Graves' hyperthyroidism and ophthalmopathy. Amplification yielded TCR beta CDR3 regions, with RNA transcripts as the source. In the first-round RT-PCR of the TCR CDR3, the HTBI primer set was used. TCRdb reanalysed the multiplex PCR reads using MiXCR and keeps one entry per CDR3 protein. The repertoire has around 490,000 distinct CDR3 sequences, less than 20% of them found once; the top ten carry roughly 47%. The sample was blood. These receptors originate from a man in his forties with Graves' ophthalmopathy.

In the case of this clonotype: In this CDR3 the conserved last residue, phenylalanine or tryptophan, is missing, so a read error is likely. V and J are TRBV14 and TRBJ1-1; the match to TRBD1 covers 7 bases. Germline CDR1 reads SGHDN; CDR2 reads FVKESK. This CDR3 has 16 amino acids. Trimming at V came to 1 base and at J to 4 bases, leaving 9 bases not matched to a gene. CDR3 nucleotides: TGTGCCAGCAGCCAAGGCCCCCAGGGGGGCGTCACTGAAGCTTTCGTT. Amino acids: CASSQGPQGGVTEAFV.

The rearrangement uses TRBV3-1 and TRBJ2-3, with 12 bases matching TRBD2. This CDR3 contains 18 residues. CDR1 and CDR2 from the germline V gene are LGHDT and YNNKEL (reference sequence). V shed 3 bases and J 4 bases; nucleotides not matched to a gene: 11. The CDR3: CASSHFPPSGGVADTQYF. CDR3 bases: TGTGCCAGCAGCCACTTCCCCCCTAGCGGGGGGGTCGCAGATACGCAGTATTTT.

This clonotype was picked up many times. The CDR3 region has the DNA TGTGCCAGCAGTTTAAAACGGGACGGCGGCTATGGCTACACCTTC. Amino acids: CASSLKRDGGYGYTF. The gene calls are TRBV27 and TRBJ1-2, with D possibly TRBD1 on 5 matching bases. V was trimmed by 2 bases and J by 4 bases, leaving 14 bases between them. This CDR3 is built from 15 residues. The germline V gene has CDR1 MNHEY and CDR2 SMNVEV (reference sequence).

The J gene is TRBJ2-1, the V gene TRBV9, with 10 nucleotides matching TRBD1. Trimming removed 3 bases from V and 4 bases from J; junction bases left unmatched: 4. The CDR3 consists of 15 residues. Germline-derived CDR1 and CDR2 are SGDLS and YYNGEE. CDR3 sequence: CASSGDRGHYNEQFF. The DNA of the CDR3 is TGTGCCAGCAGCGGAGACAGGGGGCATTACAATGAGCAGTTCTTC.